The rows below give T cell receptor beta chains drawn from one sample of a study of blood T cell repertoires in COVID-19. Assay: immunoSEQ multiplex PCR; the TCRdb copy retains only in-frame clones and omits some. The sample lists about 140,000 clones, more than 65% occurring once. Sequencing used peripheral blood. These receptor sequences come from a woman aged 55-70 years with acute or convalescent COVID-19. CDR3s include the opening cysteine and the closing phenylalanine or tryptophan. D genes are given only for firm matches. Only part of the rows carry a size: once, few, many, or a class if the clone is expanded.

clone_size	d_call	v_call	j_call	cdr3_nt	cdr3_aa
-	-	TRBV7-6	TRBJ1-1	TGTGCCAGCAGCTTAGGGCAGGGTCCGGTGGGTAACACTGAAGCTTTCTTT	CASSLGQGPVGNTEAFF
once	-	TRBV13	TRBJ2-5	TGTGCCAGCACCCACCGAGGGGGAGTAGAAGAGACCCAGTACTTC	CASTHRGGVEETQYF
-	-	TRBV11-2	TRBJ1-5	TGTGCCAGCAGCTACAGGGCCCATCAGCCCCAGCATTTT	CASSYRAHQPQHF
-	TRBD2	TRBV2	TRBJ2-7	TGTGCCAGCAGTGCCATCCTAGCGGGGACGTACGAGCAGTACTTC	CASSAILAGTYEQYF
-	-	TRBV2	TRBJ2-3	TGTGCCAGCAGCCGACTAGTTTCCGCAGATACGCAGTATTTT	CASSRLVSADTQYF
-	TRBD1	TRBV5-1	TRBJ2-7	TGCGCCAGCAATTGGGGGAGCCGAGGACAGGGGGCTCCGAAGCAGTACTTC	CASNWGSRGQGAPKQYF
-	TRBD1	TRBV24-1	TRBJ2-5	TGTGCCACCAGTGACTCCGACAGGGGATCCGGAGAGACCCAGTACTTC	CATSDSDRGSGETQYF
-	TRBD1	TRBV11-2	TRBJ1-2	TGTGCCAGCAGCTCGGACAGGAACTATGGCTACACCTTC	CASSSDRNYGYTF
-	-	TRBV28	TRBJ2-1	TGTGCCAGCAGGGCCAGCTCCTACAATGAGCAGTTCTTC	CASRASSYNEQFF
few	-	TRBV28	TRBJ1-6	TGTGCCAGCAGTTTACTAGCGGGGCCCCTCCACTTT	CASSLLAGPLHF
-	-	TRBV6-5	TRBJ1-5	TGTGCCAGCAGCCCAGGGGAACAGCCCCAGCATTTT	CASSPGEQPQHF
-	-	TRBV5-6	TRBJ2-2	TGTGCCAGCAGCGCGGGACAGAAAAACACCGGGGAGCTGTTTTTT	CASSAGQKNTGELFF
-	TRBD1	TRBV5-1	TRBJ2-5	TGCGCCAGCAGCTTGAACGAACAGGGGGCGGGAGAGACCCAGTACTTC	CASSLNEQGAGETQYF
-	TRBD1	TRBV19	TRBJ2-7	TGTGCCAGTAGTATAGATTATCCCGGACAGGGCTACGAGCAGTACTTC	CASSIDYPGQGYEQYF
-	-	TRBV25-1	TRBJ1-5	TGTGCCAGCAGTGCCTCCGGGACATTTCAGCCCCAGCATTTT	CASSASGTFQPQHF
-	-	TRBV7-2	TRBJ1-3	TGTGCCAGCAGCCCTAGACTATTTGCGGGAGGAAACACCATATATTTT	CASSPRLFAGGNTIYF
-	-	TRBV20-1	TRBJ2-7	TGCAGTGCTAGAGTCGGGTACGAGCAGTACTTC	CSARVGYEQYF
-	TRBD1	TRBV7-3	TRBJ2-1	TGTGCCAGCAGCACAGACAGGGGTCACGAGCAGTTCTTC	CASSTDRGHEQFF
few	-	TRBV19	TRBJ2-7	TGTGCCAGTAGCTTGGCGAGCGGGTTTGGGGAGCAGTACTTC	CASSLASGFGEQYF
-	TRBD1	TRBV28	TRBJ1-1	TGTGCCGGGTCCGGGACAGGGTGGGGTGAAGCTTTCTTT	CAGSGTGWGEAFF
-	-	TRBV5-4	TRBJ1-6	TGTGCCAGCACCACAGGGAGCTCCTATAATTCACCCCTCCACTTT	CASTTGSSYNSPLHF
-	-	TRBV6-5	TRBJ1-1	TGTGCCAGCAGTTACCAGGGGCTGAACACTGAAGCTTTCTTT	CASSYQGLNTEAFF
-	TRBD2	TRBV4-3	TRBJ2-2	TGCGCCAGCAGCCAAGATTTGCTAGCGGGAGAACCCAACACCGGGGAGCTGTTTTTT	CASSQDLLAGEPNTGELFF
-	TRBD2	TRBV29-1	TRBJ2-1	TGCAGCGTTGGAGGGGCTAGCGGGAGCGGCACGTACAATGAGCAGTTCTTC	CSVGGASGSGTYNEQFF
-	-	TRBV7-6	TRBJ2-2	TGTGCCAGCAGTTTAACGACAGTCACCGGGGAGCTGTTTTTT	CASSLTTVTGELFF
once	-	TRBV6-5	TRBJ2-2	TGTGCCAGCAGTTACCCCGCGAACACCGGGGAGCTGTTTTTT	CASSYPANTGELFF
once	-	TRBV18	TRBJ1-3	TGTGCCAGCTCACCTCAGGGAGGCAACACCATATATTTT	CASSPQGGNTIYF
-	TRBD2	TRBV7-2	TRBJ2-3	TGTGCCAGCAGCTTAGCTAGCGGGAGGGCCTGGGATACGCAGTATTTT	CASSLASGRAWDTQYF
-	-	TRBV12-3/TRBV12-4	TRBJ1-5	TGTGCCAGCAGTTTTCTATTGAGTCAGCCCCAGCATTTT	CASSFLLSQPQHF
-	TRBD1	TRBV6-5	TRBJ1-5	TGTGCCAGCAGGAAAGACAGGGGCAATCAGCCCCAGCATTTT	CASRKDRGNQPQHF
once	TRBD2	TRBV25-1	TRBJ2-1	TGTGCCAGCGGCGGGCTAGCGGGAAACAATGAGCAGTTCTTC	CASGGLAGNNEQFF
-	-	TRBV2	TRBJ2-7	TGTGCCAGCAGTGAAGTGGGAGCCGAGCAGTACTTC	CASSEVGAEQYF
-	TRBD1	TRBV3-1/TRBV3-2	TRBJ1-2	TGTGCCAGCAGCCAACTAGACAGGGTAGGCGGCTACACCTTC	CASSQLDRVGGYTF
-	TRBD1	TRBV25-1	TRBJ1-4	TGTGCCAGCCAGGGACAGGGGGCTAGGAAACTGTTTTTT	CASQGQGARKLFF
once	-	TRBV6-5	TRBJ2-1	TGTGCCAGCAGTTTGGGACTTGGGGAGGAGGAGCAGTTCTTC	CASSLGLGEEEQFF
once	-	TRBV5-5	TRBJ1-1	TGTGCCAGCAGCTTGGCCGCACAGCCTAACACTGAAGCTTTCTTT	CASSLAAQPNTEAFF
-	TRBD1	TRBV11-2	TRBJ1-4	TGTGCCAGCAGCTTAGCCGCCGGGACAGAGGGGGAAAAACTGTTTTTT	CASSLAAGTEGEKLFF
-	-	TRBV7-2	TRBJ1-5	TGTGCCAGCAGCTCTACAGGTTATAGCAATCAGCCCCAGCATTTT	CASSSTGYSNQPQHF
-	-	TRBV10-1	TRBJ2-1	TGCGCCAGCACCCAAAGGCGGGGAACCTACAATGAGCAGTTCTTC	CASTQRRGTYNEQFF
-	-	TRBV20-1	TRBJ2-7	TGCAGTGCTAGACAGGGTAACGAGCAGTACTTC	CSARQGNEQYF
-	TRBD1	TRBV7-9	TRBJ1-3	TGTGCCAGCAGCTCAGGGGGGAGAAACACCATATATTTT	CASSSGGRNTIYF
-	TRBD2	TRBV28	TRBJ2-1	TGTGCCAGCAGCAAACTAGCGGGATTGTTGTCCTACAATGAGCAGTTCTTC	CASSKLAGLLSYNEQFF
-	-	TRBV3-1/TRBV3-2	TRBJ1-2	TGTGCCAGCAGCCCCAAGACAGCCATCTATGGCTACACCTTC	CASSPKTAIYGYTF
-	TRBD1	TRBV19	TRBJ1-5	TGTGCCAGTAGTATGGCTGGGACAGTCGAAACTTTTAGCAATCAGCCCCAGCATTTT	CASSMAGTVETFSNQPQHF
-	-	TRBV7-7	TRBJ2-3	TGTGCTAGCAGCATGGGGGGCGGGAGCGCAGATACGCAGTATTTT	CASSMGGGSADTQYF
-	TRBD2	TRBV5-4	TRBJ2-3	TGTGCCAGCAGCTTGATGGGACTAGCGGGAGCAGATACGCAGTATTTT	CASSLMGLAGADTQYF
-	TRBD2	TRBV7-9	TRBJ2-1	TGTGCCAGCAGCTTACCCATAAGAACTAGCGGGAGTGGTAGTGAGCAGTTCTTC	CASSLPIRTSGSGSEQFF
-	-	TRBV4-1	TRBJ2-5	TGCGCCAGCAGCCAAGAGAGAGACAGAAGGGAGACCCAGTACTTC	CASSQERDRRETQYF
-	TRBD1	TRBV29-1	TRBJ2-2	TGCAGCGGCAAACAGGGGGCGAGCACCGGGGAGCTGTTTTTT	CSGKQGASTGELFF
-	-	TRBV28	TRBJ1-2	TGTGCCAGCAGTTTGGACGGGATATATGGCTACACCTTC	CASSLDGIYGYTF
-	TRBD2	TRBV28	TRBJ2-1	TGTGCCAGCAGTCGGGGGCCTAGCGGGAGTGGGTATGAGCAGTTCTTC	CASSRGPSGSGYEQFF